The clone carrying this T cell receptor beta chain was seen a handful of times. Its antigen is currently unknown. The junction shows a germline mismatch at one end, possibly a read error. Germline assignment: CDR1 LGHNT and CDR2 FRNRAP. The CDR3 sequence is 15 residues long. The data derive from a study of T cells in Graves' hyperthyroidism and ophthalmopathy. Orbital computed tomography, thyroid ultrasound, serum thyroxine and TRAb, and clinical symptoms together informed the diagnoses. Study findings and constraints: Ophthalmopathy onset followed model prediction by a median about 6.9 months.

TCR beta CDR3 sequences were amplified from RNA transcripts. A first-round RT-PCR of the TCR CDR3 used the HTBI primer set. TCRdb used MiXCR to reprocess the multiplex PCR reads, holding one entry per CDR3 protein. The data show approximately 500,000 distinct CDR3 sequences, with under 60% seen just once and more than 7% held by the top ten. The chain carries TRBV12-5 and TRBJ1-4; D possibly corresponds to TRBD1 (6 bases). This receptor was identified in a woman aged 18-30 years with Graves' hyperthyroidism. The specimen sequenced was peripheral blood or thyroid tissue (not recorded which). The CDR3 DNA follows: TGTGCTAGTGGGCCCTCAGGGGCAACTAATAAAAAACTGTTTTTT. Its protein is CASGPSGATNKKLFF.